These T cell receptor beta chains were read from a single sample in a study of T cell responses to AZD1222 COVID-19 vaccine. The data were produced by immunoSEQ multiplex PCR, yet TCRdb's version contains in-frame clones alone and is incomplete. The repertoire has 120,000 to 150,000 clones, around four fifths of them found once; the top ten carry around 4.1%. The sample consisted of peripheral blood, taken on day 0 of MenACWY control vaccination. The receptors originated from an adult in good health. The CDR3 runs from the conserved cysteine through the conserved F or W. The order of the fields is V gene, clone size, J gene, D gene, CDR3 DNA, CDR3 protein. A D gene is named only where the DNA matches it firmly. Not all rows give a size; the values are once, few, many and, for expanded clones, a class.

V: TRBV11-2; size: -; J: TRBJ1-1; D: -; DNA: TGTGCCAGCAGCTTAGATCGAGGGGTGAAAGCTTTCTTT; CDR3: CASSLDRGVKAFF
V: TRBV12-3/TRBV12-4; size: -; J: TRBJ1-2; D: TRBD1; DNA: TGTGCCAGCAGTCATGACAGGGGGTTTGGCTACACCTTC; CDR3: CASSHDRGFGYTF
V: TRBV3-1/TRBV3-2; size: once; J: TRBJ1-3; D: TRBD1; DNA: TGTGCCAGCAGCCAAGATATAAGGACAGGGGTCGGAAACACCATATATTTT; CDR3: CASSQDIRTGVGNTIYF
V: TRBV11-2; size: once; J: TRBJ2-5; D: -; DNA: TGTGCCAGCAGCTTAGAGCCCCAGGGGAAGGGGTACTTC; CDR3: CASSLEPQGKGYF
V: TRBV5-5; size: -; J: TRBJ2-1; D: TRBD1; DNA: TGTGCCAGCAGCTTCCCCGGGACAGGGGGCAACAATGAGCAGTTCTTC; CDR3: CASSFPGTGGNNEQFF
V: TRBV29-1; size: -; J: TRBJ2-7; D: -; DNA: TGCAGCGTTGCCGTGGGACTCTTGGAATGGGAGCAGTACTTC; CDR3: CSVAVGLLEWEQYF
V: TRBV2; size: -; J: TRBJ2-3; D: -; DNA: TGTGCCAGCAGTGGAGAGGGGACAGATACGCAGTATTTT; CDR3: CASSGEGTDTQYF
V: TRBV28; size: -; J: TRBJ1-2; D: -; DNA: TGTGCCAGCAGTCCACAAATTACAGCGTTCTATGGCTACACCTTC; CDR3: CASSPQITAFYGYTF
V: TRBV11-2; size: -; J: TRBJ1-2; D: TRBD1; DNA: TGTGCCAGCAGCTTAGAGGGACAGGCGGCCTATGGCTACACCTTC; CDR3: CASSLEGQAAYGYTF
V: TRBV11-2; size: -; J: TRBJ2-2; D: -; DNA: TGTGCCAGCAGCTTAGTAGAGTTGAGGGGGGAGCTGTTTTTT; CDR3: CASSLVELRGELFF
V: TRBV11-2; size: -; J: TRBJ2-2; D: -; DNA: TGTGCCAGCAGCTTCAGGGCAGCCCCTGCGAACACCGGGGAGCTGTTTTTT; CDR3: CASSFRAAPANTGELFF
V: TRBV30; size: -; J: TRBJ2-3; D: -; DNA: TGTGCCTGCCCACAGGGATCTAGCACAGATACGCAGTATTTT; CDR3: CACPQGSSTDTQYF
V: TRBV28; size: -; J: TRBJ1-1; D: TRBD1; DNA: TGTGCCAGTACCAGGCGGGACAGGCTGAACACTGAAGCTTTCTTT; CDR3: CASTRRDRLNTEAFF
V: TRBV5-4; size: once; J: TRBJ2-2; D: -; DNA: TGTGCCAGCAGCTCAGGGGATTTAAGGACCGGGGAGCTGTTTTTT; CDR3: CASSSGDLRTGELFF
V: TRBV11-2; size: -; J: TRBJ1-6; D: -; DNA: TGTGCCAGCAGCTTAGATCGTAGTAGCAATTCACCCCTCCACTTT; CDR3: CASSLDRSSNSPLHF